The rows below give T cell receptor beta chains drawn from one sample of a study of blood T cell repertoires in COVID-19. Libraries were prepared by immunoSEQ multiplex PCR; TCRdb keeps only in-frame clonotypes and omits some of them. The table includes 220,000 or so clones, 84% detected once. Sequencing input: peripheral blood. These TCRs come from a young man with active or convalescent COVID-19. Each CDR3 is given with its conserved first and last residue. The D gene is left open where the match is weak. Clone size is given for some rows only: seen once, a few or many times, or a class if the clone is expanded.

V	D	J	size	DNA	CDR3
TRBV11-3	TRBD2	TRBJ2-7	.	TGTGCCAGCAGCGCCGTTGGCGGGGGGGCCCACGAGCAGTACTTC	CASSAVGGGAHEQYF
TRBV7-8	TRBD2	TRBJ2-1	once	TGTGCCAGCAGCCCAAGCCAGCGGGGGTCCAATGAGCAGTTCTTC	CASSPSQRGSNEQFF
TRBV7-9	TRBD1	TRBJ1-1	once	TGTGCCAGCAGCAGAGGACAGGGGGAAGCTTTCTTT	CASSRGQGEAFF
TRBV6-4	TRBD2	TRBJ2-1	.	TGTGCCAGCAGTGACCTAGCGGGGGGGGTCAATGAGCAGTTCTTC	CASSDLAGGVNEQFF
TRBV7-2	.	TRBJ2-2	few	TGTGCCAGCGGCACTAGAGGTGGCCGTGGGGGGGAGCTGTTTTTT	CASGTRGGRGGELFF
TRBV5-6	TRBD1	TRBJ2-7	.	TGTGCCAGCAGCTTGGGGACAGGACCCTACGAGCAGTACTTC	CASSLGTGPYEQYF
TRBV28	.	TRBJ1-5	.	TGTGCCAGCAGTTTATACACAGGTTCGGGCCCCCAGCCCCAGCATTTT	CASSLYTGSGPQPQHF
TRBV7-6	TRBD2	TRBJ2-3	.	TGTGCCAGCAGCTTATCCGTATCGACTAGCAGGGATACGCAGTATTTT	CASSLSVSTSRDTQYF
TRBV4-3	TRBD1	TRBJ2-1	.	TGCGCCAGCAGCCAAGTCAGGGGGTATGAGCAGTTCTTC	CASSQVRGYEQFF
TRBV7-7	.	TRBJ2-5	.	TGTGCTAGCAGCCCCCCTAGGCTCGTTGGCGCTGAGACCCAGTACTTC	CASSPPRLVGAETQYF
TRBV7-9	.	TRBJ1-1	.	TGTGCCAGCAGTTGGGGGGGGTTCTACCCATCTGAAGCTTTCTTT	CASSWGGFYPSEAFF
TRBV2	TRBD1	TRBJ2-7	.	TGTGCCGGGGGACAGGGCCAGGGATCCTACGAGCAGTACTTC	CAGGQGQGSYEQYF
TRBV7-8	TRBD2	TRBJ2-1	.	TGTGCCAGCAGCCCCACGAGACTAGCGGGAGCCTACAATGAGCAGTTCTTC	CASSPTRLAGAYNEQFF
TRBV21-1	.	TRBJ1-1	.	TGTGCCAGCAGCAACACAGGGGGCAACACTGAAGCTTTCTTT	CASSNTGGNTEAFF
TRBV2	.	TRBJ2-1	.	TGTGCCAGCAGTGGAGGGAGCTCCTACAATGAGCAGTTCTTC	CASSGGSSYNEQFF
TRBV11-2	TRBD1	TRBJ2-2	.	TGTGCCAGCAGCCTGACAGGGGGCGCCACCGGGGAGCTGTTTTTT	CASSLTGGATGELFF
TRBV19	TRBD1	TRBJ1-5	.	TGTGCCAGTAGTCCCCGGGACAGGGGAGGGGGCAATCAGCCCCAGCATTTT	CASSPRDRGGGNQPQHF
TRBV3-1/TRBV3-2	.	TRBJ2-4	.	TGTGCCAGCAGCCAAGTTACAACTAATGAAAACATTCAGTACTTC	CASSQVTTNENIQYF
TRBV30	.	TRBJ2-3	.	TGTGCCTGGCAGAGTGAGACTTTACTCACAGATACGCAGTATTTT	CAWQSETLLTDTQYF
TRBV9	TRBD2	TRBJ2-2	.	TGTGCCAGCAGCGTACTAGCGGGAGGGCAAACCGGGGAGCTGTTTTTT	CASSVLAGGQTGELFF
TRBV4-1	.	TRBJ1-5	.	TGCGCCAGCAGCCAAGGGCCGTTCAATCAGCCCCAGCATTTT	CASSQGPFNQPQHF
TRBV7-9	.	TRBJ2-7	.	TGTGCCAGCACCCTATCACCGGGTTTCTACGAGCAGTACTTC	CASTLSPGFYEQYF
TRBV4-3	.	TRBJ2-7	.	TGCGCCAGCAGCCAAGATAAAAACGCCGGGTACGAGCAGTACTTC	CASSQDKNAGYEQYF
TRBV10-2	.	TRBJ2-6	.	TGCGCCAGCAGTGCGGTTGGTGGGGCCAACGTCCTGACTTTC	CASSAVGGANVLTF
TRBV12-3/TRBV12-4	TRBD1	TRBJ1-1	.	TGTGCCAGCAGTCTGGGACAGGGGGTCGGTTTCTTT	CASSLGQGVGFF
TRBV6-1	TRBD1	TRBJ1-1	.	TGTGCCAGCAGTGAAGGCAGGGGGCGTACTGAAGCTTTCTTT	CASSEGRGRTEAFF
TRBV5-4	TRBD2	TRBJ2-3	.	TGTGCCAGCAGCTTGGGCGGGGGGGCTGCTGGAACAGATACGCAGTATTTT	CASSLGGGAAGTDTQYF
TRBV4-2	.	TRBJ2-1	.	TGTGCCAGCAGCCAAGAGGGCCCGGGGGCCGGGGGGAATGAGCAGTTCTTC	CASSQEGPGAGGNEQFF
TRBV6-5	.	TRBJ1-2	.	TGTGCCAGCCTTGGGGGGTCCGCTAACTATGGCTACACCTTC	CASLGGSANYGYTF
TRBV28	TRBD1	TRBJ2-5	.	TGTGCCAGCAGTTTATCGGCGGCGAGGGACAGGGGGCTCCAAGAGACCCAGTACTTC	CASSLSAARDRGLQETQYF
TRBV28	TRBD2	TRBJ2-1	few	TGTGCAGTTCGAGCGGGGGATGAGCAGTTCTTC	CAVRAGDEQFF
TRBV28	.	TRBJ2-3	.	TGTGCCAGCAGTTTCGGCAGGAAACGTTCCACAGATACGCAGTATTTT	CASSFGRKRSTDTQYF
TRBV4-2	TRBD1	TRBJ2-3	.	TGTGCCAGCAGCCAAGATGGGACAGGGGGCGGTGCAGATACGCAGTATTTT	CASSQDGTGGGADTQYF
TRBV21-1	.	TRBJ1-5	.	TGTGCCAGCAGCAAGTGGACAGGGAGGTTCAATCAGCCCCAGCATTTT	CASSKWTGRFNQPQHF
TRBV4-1	.	TRBJ1-1	.	TGCGCCAGCAGCCAAGATACGGGGATATTTACTGAAGCTTTCTTT	CASSQDTGIFTEAFF
TRBV2	.	TRBJ1-5	few	TGTGCCAGCAGTGATGGGGGAGGAGGTCAGCCCCAGCATTTT	CASSDGGGGQPQHF
TRBV13	TRBD1	TRBJ1-4	.	TGTGCCAGCACCCTGGCGGGACAGGGAGACGAAAAACTGTTTTTT	CASTLAGQGDEKLFF
TRBV19	TRBD1	TRBJ1-2	few	TGTGCCAGTAGTATAGCGGGGACAGCCTATGGCTACACCTTC	CASSIAGTAYGYTF
TRBV6-5	.	TRBJ1-5	.	TGTGCCAGCAGTTACCGGAAGGACTCCAATCAGCCCCAGCATTTT	CASSYRKDSNQPQHF